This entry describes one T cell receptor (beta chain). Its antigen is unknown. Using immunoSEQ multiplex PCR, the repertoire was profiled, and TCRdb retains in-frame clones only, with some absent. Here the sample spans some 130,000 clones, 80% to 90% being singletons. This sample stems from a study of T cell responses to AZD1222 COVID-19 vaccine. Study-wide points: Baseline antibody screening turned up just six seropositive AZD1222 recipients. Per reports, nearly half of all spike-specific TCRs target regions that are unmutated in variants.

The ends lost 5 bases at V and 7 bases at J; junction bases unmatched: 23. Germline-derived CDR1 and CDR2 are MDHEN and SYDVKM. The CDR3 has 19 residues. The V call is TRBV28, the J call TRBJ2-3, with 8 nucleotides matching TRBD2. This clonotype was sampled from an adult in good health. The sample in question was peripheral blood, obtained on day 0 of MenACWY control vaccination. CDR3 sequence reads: CASSGGTSSWTSKRNTQYF. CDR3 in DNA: TGTGCCAGCAGTGGGGGAACCAGCTCATGGACTAGCAAAAGAAATACGCAGTATTTT.